This TCR beta chain originates from a study of T cell responses to AZD1222 COVID-19 vaccine. The protocol was immunoSEQ multiplex PCR, while the TCRdb copy is restricted to in-frame clones and leaves out a portion. The sample holds 180,000 or so clones, approximately 93% seen once. This sample comprised peripheral blood, obtained 28 days after the second AZD1222 dose. The TCR originated in an adult who received the AZD1222 COVID-19 vaccine.

CDR3 protein: CASSRQGADYGYTF. For the CDR3, the DNA is TGTGCCAGCAGTCGACAGGGGGCCGACTATGGCTACACCTTC. The chain joins TRBV6-5 to TRBJ1-2, with 10 bases fitting TRBD1. The CDR3 spans 14 residues. Germline CDR1 MNHEY, CDR2 SVGAGI. Trimming took 5 bases from V and 3 from J; bases not matched to a gene: 3.